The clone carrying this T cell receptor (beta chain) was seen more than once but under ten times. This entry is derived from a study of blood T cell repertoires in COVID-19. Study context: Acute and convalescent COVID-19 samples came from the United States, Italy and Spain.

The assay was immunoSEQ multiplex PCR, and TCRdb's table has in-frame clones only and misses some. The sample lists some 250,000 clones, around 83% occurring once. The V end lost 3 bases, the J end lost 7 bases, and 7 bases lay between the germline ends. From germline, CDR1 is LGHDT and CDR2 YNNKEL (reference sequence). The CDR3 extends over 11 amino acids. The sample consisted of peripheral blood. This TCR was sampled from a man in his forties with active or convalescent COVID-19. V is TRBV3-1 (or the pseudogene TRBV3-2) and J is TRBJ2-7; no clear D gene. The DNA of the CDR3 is TGTGCCAGCAGCCAGGCGGCAGAGCAGTACTTC. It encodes CASSQAAEQYF.